These 15 T cell receptor beta chains came from one sample sequenced in a study of identical twins. TCRdb redid the calling of the 5' RACE reads with MiXCR, one entry per CDR3 protein. The table lists 250,000 or so distinct CDR3 sequences, 7.5% of them singletons. In addition, the sample was reused for a study of yellow fever vaccine responses in identical twins.

Sample: CD8+ T cells sorted from blood. These receptors originate from a woman in her late teens or twenties in good health.

This clonotype was seen repeatedly, ten times or more. V is TRBV4-1 and J is TRBJ2-5; D may correspond to TRBD1 or TRBD2 (5 bases each). V lost 1 base to trimming and J lost 2 bases, with 11 bases between them. Germline assignment: CDR1 MGHRA and CDR2 YSYEKL. The CDR3 spans 15 residues. The chain's CDR3 is CASSQGQGPQETQYF. Written as DNA, the CDR3 is TGCGCCAGCAGCCAAGGGCAGGGACCTCAAGAGACCCAGTACTTC.

CDR3: CASSVSSGAYNEQFF. DNA for the CDR3: TGTGCCAGTAGTGTTTCTAGTGGGGCATACAATGAGCAGTTCTTC. V gene TRBV19 combines with J gene TRBJ2-1; a weak D match, TRBD1 (5 bases). CDR1 and CDR2 (germline): LNHDA, SQIVND (reference sequence). The V end lost 5 bases, the J end lost 4 bases, and 15 bases lay between the germline ends. This CDR3 has 15 residues.

The J gene is TRBJ2-3, the V gene TRBV27, with TRBD1 as a possible D gene (5 bases). The CDR3 loop spans 14 amino acids. V was cut by 2 bases and J by 6 bases, with 12 bases left in between. In germline, CDR1 is MNHEY, CDR2 SMNVEV (reference sequence). The CDR3 nucleotides are TGTGCCAGCAGTTTAGTCCTGGGGCGGGATACGCAGTATTTT. It codes for CASSLVLGRDTQYF.

Many counts were recorded for this clonotype. This rearrangement joins TRBV28 to TRBJ1-1; D gene unclear. The CDR3 contains 16 residues. Germline CDR1 and CDR2: MDHEN and SYDVKM. Between the trimmed V and J ends, which lost 1 base and 3 bases, there was a span of 15 bases. The CDR3 region is CASSLSLHLEDTEAFF. In nucleotides, the CDR3 is TGTGCCAGCAGTTTATCCCTACACTTGGAGGACACTGAAGCTTTCTTT.

This clonotype was counted between two and nine times. The chain links TRBV20-1 to TRBJ2-7; 8 bases are a match to TRBD2. The CDR3 is 14 residues long. Germline CDR1 reads DFQATT; CDR2 reads SNEGSKA (reference sequence). V dropped 1 base and J dropped 1; count of bases not matched to a gene: 3. CDR3 DNA sequence: TGCAGTGCTAGAGGCGGGAGGCCATCCTACGAGCAGTACTTC. Translating it yields CSARGGRPSYEQYF.

This clonotype was observed a handful of times. The CDR3, as DNA: TGTGCCAGCAGCTTCGCCCAGTCCTCCTACAATGAGCAGTTCTTC. Its translation is CASSFAQSSYNEQFF. The gene calls are TRBV7-6 and TRBJ2-1; D call uncertain. The CDR3 is made up of 15 amino acids. V was trimmed by 3 bases and J by 0 bases, leaving 9 bases between them. CDR1 is SGHVS and CDR2 is FNYEAQ in the germline V gene.

A few counts support this clonotype. This chain uses TRBV4-1 with TRBJ1-4, with a tentative D call TRBD1 (5 bases). Germline V lookup: CDR1 MGHRA, CDR2 YSYEKL. Trimming cost V 0 bases and J 8 bases, with 16 bases left between them. CDR3 size: 16 residues. CDR3 in DNA: TGCGCCAGCAGCCAAGATCGGGGCCAGGGTCGGGAAAAACTGTTTTTT. This gives the protein CASSQDRGQGREKLFF.

This clonotype came up many times. V gene TRBV10-3 combines with J gene TRBJ2-7, with 8 bases lining up with TRBD2. CDR1 is ENHRY and CDR2 is SYGVKD in the germline V gene. Trimming removed 6 bases from V and 4 bases from J; junction bases left unmatched: 8. The CDR3 runs to 14 residues. CDR3 DNA sequence: TGTGCCATCAGGGACGGGAGGGCCGCTTACGAGCAGTACTTC. It specifies CAIRDGRAAYEQYF.

This chain links TRBV12-3 or TRBV12-4 with TRBJ2-5; D call uncertain. This CDR3 region has 16 residues. V lost 1 base and J lost 1, with 13 bases in between. CDR3 nucleotide sequence: TGTGCCAGCAGTTTAGAGCGTCAGACAATCCAAGAGACCCAGTACTTC. Residues: CASSLERQTIQETQYF.

This clonotype was counted only a few times. The gene calls are TRBV7-9 and TRBJ2-2; no firm D call. The V end lost 2 bases, the J end lost 5 bases, and 6 bases lay between the germline ends. Germline V gives CDR1 SEHNR, CDR2 FQNEAQ (reference sequence). The CDR3 contains 13 residues. Here the CDR3 DNA reads TGTGCCAGCAGCTTAAAGCTAACCGGGGAGCTGTTTTTT. Encoded protein: CASSLKLTGELFF.

In its sample, this clonotype was seen a few times. The chain has TRBV5-6 and TRBJ2-5; 11 bases line up with TRBD1. Trimming took 0 bases from V and 4 from J; bases not matched to a gene: 2. There are 15 residues in the CDR3. The germline CDR1 and CDR2 sequences are SGHDT and YYEEEE. CDR3 sequence reads: CASSLVGTGGETQYF. In nucleotides, the CDR3 is TGTGCCAGCAGCTTGGTCGGGACAGGGGGAGAGACCCAGTACTTC.

The gene calls are TRBV16 and TRBJ2-1; 8 bases are a match to TRBD2. J was trimmed by 5 bases and V by 0 bases; bases with no gene match: 3. The CDR3 runs 15 residues. The germline CDR1 and CDR2 sequences are KGHSY and FQNENV. Here the CDR3 reads CASSQSAGGNNEQFF. CDR3 in DNA: TGTGCCAGCAGCCAATCGGCGGGGGGTAACAATGAGCAGTTCTTC. The full variable domain, with the rest looked up from reference TRBV16 and TRBJ2-1, is GEEVAQTPKHLVRGEGQKAKLYCAPIKGHSYVFWYQQVLKNEFKFLISFQNENVFDETGMPKERFSAKCLPNSPCSLEIQATKLEDSAVYFCASSQSAGGNNEQFFGPGTRLTVL.

Concerning this clonotype itself: The junction and the germline gene differ at one end; a read error may be behind it. The chain couples TRBV5-6 to TRBJ1-3, with D possibly TRBD1 on 5 matching bases. This CDR3 has 13 amino acids. CDR1 is SGHDT, CDR2 YYEEEE, per germline. CDR3 sequence reads: CARSSGQGYTIYF. CDR3 nucleotides: TGTGCCAGGAGCTCCGGGCAGGGTTACACCATATATTTT.

The V and J genes are TRBV29-1 and TRBJ2-7, with D possibly called TRBD1 or TRBD2 (6 bases each). The CDR3 covers 13 residues. Germline V gives CDR1 SQVTM, CDR2 ANQGSEA. The V and J ends lost 4 bases and 4 bases respectively, with 14 bases between them. CDR3 sequence: CSVVGGQRYEQYF. CDR3 nucleotide sequence: TGCAGCGTTGTAGGGGGGCAGCGATACGAGCAGTACTTC.

A few counts support this clonotype. This chain joins TRBV25-1 and TRBJ2-1, with D perhaps matching TRBD1 (6 bases). This CDR3 contains 13 residues. V shed 5 bases and J shed 4 bases, with 9 bases lying between them. CDR1 MGHDK and CDR2 SYGVNS come from the germline V gene. The DNA of the CDR3 is TGTGCCAGCAGTCGACAGGAATACAATGAGCAGTTCTTC. Amino acids: CASSRQEYNEQFF.